The entry below gives a single TCR beta chain sequence along with its context. Its antigen is undetermined. Repertoires were generated with immunoSEQ multiplex PCR, while TCRdb's copy carries only in-frame clones and drops some. The sample has fewer than 45,000 clones, 80% to 85% seen once. This specimen comes from a study of radiation and T cells in renal cell carcinoma. Study outcomes and limitations: Without pretreatment biopsies, baseline tumor clonotype presence was undetermined. Top tumor clonotypes rose in blood 2 weeks post-radiation, then contracted.

Between the trimmed V and J ends, which lost 10 bases and 0 bases, there was a span of 12 bases. Looked up from germline, CDR1 is MNHEY and CDR2 is SMNVEV (reference sequence). This CDR3 has 14 residues. Time point noted: blood 4 weeks post-SBRT, at nephrectomy. Treatment reported: 15 Gy SBRT to primary tumor, nephrectomy 4 weeks later. Nephrectomy followed 15 Gy stereotactic body radiation by 4 weeks. This clonotype was sampled from a woman between 65 and 79 years old with renal cell carcinoma. The sequencing here drew on blood, taken from a patient whose treatment included radiotherapy and nephrectomy. The genes are TRBV27 and TRBJ2-2; D is ambiguous. The CDR3 sequence: CAIGNRANTGELFF. In DNA form, the CDR3 reads TGTGCCATCGGAAACCGAGCGAACACCGGGGAGCTGTTTTTT.